This T cell receptor beta chain appears in the sequencing data of a study of T cell responses to AZD1222 COVID-19 vaccine (dated by TCRdb to the early 2020s). Background for the entire study: AZD1222 recipients whose second dose came at about 4 weeks and those whose second dose came at about 12 weeks were combined into one group, since spike-specific TCR depth and breadth did not differ between the two schedules. TCR sequencing was performed for roughly 240 trial participants, of whom some 200 were given two doses of AZD1222 and around 26 were given two doses of MenACWY control vaccine. Trial participants were enrolled into age subgroups of 18-55, 56-69 and 70-plus years, which contained about 150, 27 and 61 TCR-sequenced participants, respectively. What the study reported, not specific to this receptor: Conclusions about previously exposed vaccinees are limited, since just five or six AZD1222 recipients were seropositive for SARS-CoV-2 at baseline. No day 14 peak-response samples were available, so repertoires were characterized only after the peak T cell response. Participants were mostly white British, with more females than males. The authors suggested clonal diversity may have been underestimated. In the small 56-69-year group, the increase in depth fell short of significance, most likely because of low power. The vaccine-associated CD4 TCRs covered the entire spike protein, and the dominant responses fell in regions 160-218 and 743-854. Epitopes outside the regions mutated in the B.1.351 and B.1.1.7 variants were reportedly recognized by nearly half of the unique spike-specific TCRs. A significant rise in spike-specific TCR breadth and depth was observed after two AZD1222 doses relative to day 0 and relative to MenACWY recipients.

The CDR3 regions of human TCRbeta chains were subjected to immunosequencing. Per the authors' processing: TCRs in the repertoires were matched against a reference library of SARS-CoV-2-specific TCRs that had been generated with the MIRA antigen-specificity platform. Breadth was defined as the fraction of unique TCRs that were SARS-CoV-2-associated, and depth was defined as the fraction of total T cells that were SARS-CoV-2-associated. Each spike-specific TCR was assigned to its reactive spike region and to a CD4 or CD8 class using the MIRA data. Log10-transformed breadth and depth values were compared by one-way ANOVA with Sidak's multiple comparisons tests. The immuneACCESS repertoire file appears here via TCRdb, limited to in-frame rearrangements. These files lack a portion of the clones; in checked studies, under half of the deficit traces to unresolved V genes, and the cause of the others is not known. The V and J calls and the clone size are those of that table, but D and trimming were determined from the DNA. The sample data list more than 85,000 clones, and 86% of these were observed just once. The top ten clones comprise around 5% of the sample.

Taken with the paper, the label for time point translates to: baseline before first vaccination. Samples from vaccinated people were obtained from the UK trials COV001 and COV002, which included a single-blind randomized controlled phase 2/3 trial of AZD1222 (ChAdOx1 nCoV-19) in healthy adults. For TCRbeta chain sequencing, PBMC samples from trial participants were taken at day 0 and at day 28 after the second dose. For this clone: This clone's antigen is unknown. Base qualities are not recorded, but no much larger clone differs from it by a single base.

The CDR3 goes from the cysteine to the phenylalanine over 22 residues. Only CDR3 DNA is held: 66 bases, read in frame from base 1. The germline V gene encodes CDR1 GTSNPN and CDR2 SVGIG (reference sequence). Here V drops 2 bases and J drops 10 bases, and the junction holds 29 bases not matched to any gene. Material: peripheral blood, obtained on day 0 of AZD1222 vaccination. The clonotype comes from an adult in good health. The rearrangement combines TRBV30 with TRBJ2-1; TRBD2 aligns with 13 central bases. The DNA sequence is TGTGCCTGGAGTCTAAATCAGGCCCGGGAGACTAGCGGGAGGAATCGACGAGGCGAGCAGTTCTTC. Its amino acids are CAWSLNQARETSGRNRRGEQFF.